The entry below describes one TCR beta chain. The data derive from a study of OX40 agonist ivuxolimab in advanced cancers. Background on the study: Partial responses were achieved by three patients, of whom one had hepatocellular carcinoma and two had cutaneous melanoma.

Losses at the gene ends were 5 bases for V and 2 bases for J; bases not matched to a gene: 4. CDR1 and CDR2 (germline): SGHTA, FQGNSA. The CDR3 is 14 residues long. The table came from immunoSEQ multiplex PCR; TCRdb's copy has only in-frame clones and leaves some out. The table has about 62,000 clones, 85% seen once. The V call is TRBV7-2, the J call TRBJ2-5; 8 bases map to TRBD2. Material: CD4+ or CD8+ T cells sorted from blood, obtained in a trial of the OX40 agonist ivuxolimab. This clonotype was sampled from an adult with an advanced solid tumor such as melanoma, head and neck, liver or kidney cancer. The CDR3 bases are TGTGCCAGCAGCAAAGCGGGGGTACAAGAGACCCAGTACTTC. It codes for CASSKAGVQETQYF.